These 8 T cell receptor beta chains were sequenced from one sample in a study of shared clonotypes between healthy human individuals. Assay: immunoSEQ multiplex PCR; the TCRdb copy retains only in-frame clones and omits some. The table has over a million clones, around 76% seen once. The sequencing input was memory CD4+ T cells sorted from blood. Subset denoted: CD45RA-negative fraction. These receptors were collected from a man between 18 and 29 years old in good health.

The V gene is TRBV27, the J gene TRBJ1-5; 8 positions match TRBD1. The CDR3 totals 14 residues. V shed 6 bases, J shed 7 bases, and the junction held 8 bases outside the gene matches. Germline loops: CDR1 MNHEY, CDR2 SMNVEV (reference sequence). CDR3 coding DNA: TGTGCCAGCAGCCGAGACAGGGGAGGACAGCCCCAGCATTTT. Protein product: CASSRDRGGQPQHF.

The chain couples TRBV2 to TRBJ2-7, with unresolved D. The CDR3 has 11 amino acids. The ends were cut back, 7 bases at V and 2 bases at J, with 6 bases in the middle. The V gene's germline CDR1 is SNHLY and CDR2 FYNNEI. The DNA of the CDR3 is TGTGCCAGCACAAGAACCTACGAGCAGTACTTC. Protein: CASTRTYEQYF. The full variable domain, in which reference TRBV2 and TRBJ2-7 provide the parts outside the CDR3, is EPEVTQTPSHQVTQMGQEVILRCVPISNHLYFYWYRQILGQKVEFLVSFYNNEISEKSEIFDDQFSVERPDGSNFTLKIRSTKLEDSAMYFCASTRTYEQYFGPGTRLTVT.

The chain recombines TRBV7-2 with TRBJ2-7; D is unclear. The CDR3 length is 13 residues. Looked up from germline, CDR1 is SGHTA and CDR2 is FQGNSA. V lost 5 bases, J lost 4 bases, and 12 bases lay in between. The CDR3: CASSPDGWYEQYF. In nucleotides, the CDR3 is TGTGCCAGCAGCCCTGATGGGTGGTACGAGCAGTACTTC.

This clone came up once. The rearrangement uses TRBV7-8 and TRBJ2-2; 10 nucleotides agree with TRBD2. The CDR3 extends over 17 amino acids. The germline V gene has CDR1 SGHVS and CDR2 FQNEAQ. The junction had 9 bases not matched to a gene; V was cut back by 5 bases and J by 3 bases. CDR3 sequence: CASSPRGAGGDTGELFF. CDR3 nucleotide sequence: TGTGCCAGCAGCCCGCGGGGAGCGGGAGGGGACACCGGGGAGCTGTTTTTT.

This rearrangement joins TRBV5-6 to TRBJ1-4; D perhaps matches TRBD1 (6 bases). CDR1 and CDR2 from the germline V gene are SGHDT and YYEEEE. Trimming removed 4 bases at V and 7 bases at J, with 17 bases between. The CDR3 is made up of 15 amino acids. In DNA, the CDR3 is TGTGCCAGCAGCCCCCTTGGGGGGGCGGGTGAAAAACTGTTTTTT. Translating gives CASSPLGGAGEKLFF.

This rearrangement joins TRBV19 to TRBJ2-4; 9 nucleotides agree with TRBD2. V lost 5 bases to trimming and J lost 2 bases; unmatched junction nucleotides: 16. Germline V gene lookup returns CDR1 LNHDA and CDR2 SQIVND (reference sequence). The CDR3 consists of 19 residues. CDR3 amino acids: CASSLPVGGRAVTKNIQYF. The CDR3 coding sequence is TGTGCCAGTAGTTTACCCGTGGGCGGGAGGGCCGTGACCAAAAACATTCAGTACTTC.

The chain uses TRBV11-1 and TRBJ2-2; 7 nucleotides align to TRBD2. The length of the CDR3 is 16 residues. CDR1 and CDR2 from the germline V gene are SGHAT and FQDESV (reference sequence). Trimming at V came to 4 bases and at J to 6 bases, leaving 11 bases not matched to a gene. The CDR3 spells CASSSTGLVSSGELFF. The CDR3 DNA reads TGTGCCAGCAGCTCTACCGGACTAGTCTCGTCCGGGGAGCTGTTTTTT. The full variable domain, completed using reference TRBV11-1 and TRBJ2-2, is EAEVAQSPRYKITEKSQAVAFWCDPISGHATLYWYRQILGQGPELLVQFQDESVVDDSQLPKDRFSAERLKGVDSTLKIQPAELGDSAMYLCASSSTGLVSSGELFFGEGSRLTVL.

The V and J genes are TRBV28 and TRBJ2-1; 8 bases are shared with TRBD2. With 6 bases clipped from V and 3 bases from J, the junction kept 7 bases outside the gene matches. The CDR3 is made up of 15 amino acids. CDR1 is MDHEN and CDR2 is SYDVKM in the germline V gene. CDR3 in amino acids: CASSPGGRVYNEQFF. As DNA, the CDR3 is TGTGCCAGCAGCCCGGGGGGGCGGGTCTACAATGAGCAGTTCTTC.